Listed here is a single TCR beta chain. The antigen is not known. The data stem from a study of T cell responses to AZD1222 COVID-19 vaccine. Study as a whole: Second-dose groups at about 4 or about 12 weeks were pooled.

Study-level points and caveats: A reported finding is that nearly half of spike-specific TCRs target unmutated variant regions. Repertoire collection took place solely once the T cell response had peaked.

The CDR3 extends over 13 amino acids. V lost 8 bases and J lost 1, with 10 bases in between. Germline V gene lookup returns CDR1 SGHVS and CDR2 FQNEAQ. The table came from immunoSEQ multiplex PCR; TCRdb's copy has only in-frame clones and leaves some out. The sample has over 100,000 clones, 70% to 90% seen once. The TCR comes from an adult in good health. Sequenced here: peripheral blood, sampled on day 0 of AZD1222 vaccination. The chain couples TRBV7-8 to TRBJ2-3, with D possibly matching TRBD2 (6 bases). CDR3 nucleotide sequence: TGTGCCAGCCTTCAGCGGGGCACAGATACGCAGTATTTT. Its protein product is CASLQRGTDTQYF.